This paragraph reports one T cell receptor beta chain. This CDR3 contains 13 residues. V lost 2 bases and J 1 base, leaving 5 bases between the germline ends. Germline V gene data show CDR1 as SEHNR and CDR2 as FQNEAQ (reference sequence). In the original processing: Quantification of nucleated cells was approximated via reference gene primer amplification. Assay: immunoSEQ multiplex PCR; the TCRdb copy retains only in-frame clones and omits some. The V and J calls and clone size are taken from that table; D and trimming were inferred from the DNA. The sample lists 160,000 or so clones; approximately 86% were seen once. The data derive from a study of blood T cell repertoires in COVID-19.

The receptor was derived from a woman aged 65 to 85 with acute or convalescent COVID-19. The chain recombines TRBV7-9 with TRBJ1-2; D gene ambiguous. The material sequenced was peripheral blood. CDR3 residues: CASSLPINYGYTF. The DNA of the CDR3 is TGTGCCAGCAGCTTACCAATTAACTATGGCTACACCTTC.